This T cell receptor beta chain was sequenced for a study of blood T cell repertoires in COVID-19. The assay was immunoSEQ multiplex PCR, and TCRdb's table has in-frame clones only and misses some. The table shows just over 95,000 clones, with roughly four fifths occurring only once. This clone qualifies as medium-sized. CDR1 is GTSNPN and CDR2 is SVGIG in the germline V gene (reference sequence). This CDR3 has 13 amino acids. V was pared by 0 bases and J by 1 base, with 6 bases between. This sequence was found in a man aged 55 to 70 with acute or convalescent COVID-19. The chain couples TRBV30 to TRBJ1-1, with D hard to call. Specimen: peripheral blood. In nucleotides, the CDR3 is TGTGCCTGGAGTGTAGGAGGGAACACTGAAGCTTTCTTT. Translation: CAWSVGGNTEAFF.